This entry lists 27 T cell receptor beta chains sequenced from one sample in a study of T cells in severe cutaneous drug reactions. TCR subtype-specific primers in iRepertoire multiplex PCR prepared libraries for bulk and single-cell sequencing. TCRdb reanalyzed the multiplex PCR reads and collapses them to one entry per CDR3 protein, without DNA. The sample has about 8,300 distinct CDR3 sequences. Sequenced patients had Stevens-Johnson syndrome or toxic epidermal necrolysis caused by carbamazepine. The source material was cells from a skin blister. These receptors were taken from a human donor with a severe cutaneous adverse drug reaction.

V is TRBV27 and J is TRBJ2-5; without DNA, the TCRdb call of TRBD1 cannot be checked. The CDR3 consists of 15 residues. Germline loops: CDR1 MNHEY, CDR2 SMNVEV (reference sequence). This CDR3 is CASPPGQGIEETQYF.

The chain joins TRBV11-3 to TRBJ2-7; TCRdb calls TRBD1, which cannot be checked without DNA. The CDR3 is made up of 15 amino acids. Germline values: CDR1 SGHNT, CDR2 YENEEA. This CDR3 reads CASSSGQGAPYEQYF. The variable domain in full, with the rest retrieved from reference TRBV11-3 and TRBJ2-7, is EAGVVQSPRYKIIEKKQPVAFWCNPISGHNTLYWYLQNLGQGPELLIRYENEEAVDDSQLPKDRFSAERLKGVDSTLKIQPAELGDSAVYLCASSSGQGAPYEQYFGPGTRLTVT.

CDR3: CASSSSRGYTF. V is TRBV6-5 and J is TRBJ1-2. Germline values: CDR1 MNHEY, CDR2 SVGAGI. The CDR3 has 11 residues.

This chain uses TRBV24-1 with TRBJ1-2; TCRdb reports TRBD1, a call that lacks DNA to check it against. The germline V gene has CDR1 KGHDR and CDR2 SFDVKD. The CDR3 is 14 amino acids. The CDR3 protein is CATSDSWTGNGYTF.

This chain joins TRBV29-1 and TRBJ2-7. The CDR3 is made up of 12 amino acids. From germline, CDR1 is SQVTM and CDR2 ANQGSEA. The CDR3 protein is CSVERSKGKQYF.

The chain carries TRBV6-2 or TRBV6-3 and TRBJ2-3. Per germline, CDR1 MNHEY and CDR2 SVGEGT. The CDR3 length is 14 residues. The CDR3 here is CASSGQPYTDTQYF.

CDR3 sequence: CSARDRLGLAGTYEQYF. This chain links TRBV20-1 with TRBJ2-7; TCRdb picks TRBD2, but there is no DNA to check that call. Germline CDR1 is DFQATT and CDR2 is SNEGSKA (reference sequence). The CDR3 has 17 residues.

This chain uses TRBV5-1 with TRBJ2-7. This CDR3 contains 14 residues. CDR1 SGHRS and CDR2 YFSETQ come from the germline V gene. The CDR3 sequence is CASSRASPIYEQYF.

The rearrangement uses TRBV29-1 and TRBJ2-5. This CDR3 region has 12 residues. Germline assignment: CDR1 SQVTM and CDR2 ANQGSEA. This CDR3 reads CSVEEVEETQYF. Together with reference TRBV29-1 and TRBJ2-5, the CDR3 gives the full variable domain: SAVISQKPSRDICQRGTSLTIQCQVDSQVTMMFWYRQQPGQSLTLIATANQGSEATYESGFVIDKFPISRPNLTFSTLTVSNMSPEDSSIYLCSVEEVEETQYFGPGTRLLVL.

The chain combines TRBV7-3 with TRBJ2-6. Germline-derived CDR1 and CDR2 are SGHTA and FQGTGA. The length of the CDR3 is 13 residues. This CDR3 is CASRGSGANVLTF.

The chain has TRBV13 and TRBJ2-1; TCRdb names TRBD1, which stays unverified in the absence of DNA. The CDR3 is 15 residues long. Germline loops: CDR1 PRHDT, CDR2 FYEKMQ (reference sequence). CDR3: CASSLAGTGGNEQFF.

CDR3 sequence reads: CASSPRARTTYEQYF. The chain couples TRBV7-9 to TRBJ2-7; TCRdb calls TRBD2, which cannot be checked without DNA. Germline-derived CDR1 and CDR2 are SEHNR and FQNEAQ (reference sequence). CDR3 length: 15 amino acids.

The rearrangement links TRBV27 to TRBJ1-2; the TCRdb D gene call, TRBD1, has no DNA to confirm it. Germline loops: CDR1 MNHEY, CDR2 SMNVEV (reference sequence). The CDR3 covers 14 residues. The CDR3 loop reads CASGPEGQLEGYTF.

The CDR3 protein is CASSETSGSQPSYEQYF. The rearrangement joins TRBV12-3 or TRBV12-4 to TRBJ2-7; no DNA is available, so the TRBD2 call from TCRdb remains unchecked. The CDR3 runs to 17 residues.

V is TRBV20-1 and J is TRBJ2-7; TCRdb designates TRBD1, a call that cannot be tested without DNA. CDR1 is DFQATT and CDR2 is SNEGSKA in the germline V gene (reference sequence). The CDR3 covers 15 residues. CDR3 residues: CSAHPYRQHSYEQYF.

V gene TRBV27 combines with J gene TRBJ2-5. Germline CDR1 MNHEY, CDR2 SMNVEV (reference sequence). This CDR3 region has 13 residues. The CDR3 sequence is CASSLIPTETQYF.

The chain employs TRBV5-1 and TRBJ2-7; TCRdb indicates TRBD2, and absent DNA this call remains unverified. The CDR3 length is 15 residues. Germline values: CDR1 SGHRS, CDR2 YFSETQ. The CDR3 is CASSFLTGGIYEQYF.

The chain is built from TRBV6-6 and TRBJ2-7; TCRdb lists TRBD1, though no DNA is available to test this call. Per germline, CDR1 MNHNY and CDR2 SVGAGI (reference sequence). The CDR3 has 12 amino acids. This CDR3 reads CASSNTGKEQYF.

This chain uses TRBV27 with TRBJ1-1. There are 12 residues in the CDR3. CDR1 is MNHEY, CDR2 SMNVEV, per germline (reference sequence). CDR3: CASKGVGTEAFF.

The V call is TRBV10-2, the J call TRBJ2-5; without DNA, the TCRdb call of TRBD1 cannot be checked. This CDR3 is built from 18 residues. Germline CDR1 and CDR2: WSHSY and SAAADI. CDR3 loop: CASSDPRGQGAPQETQYF.

The genes are TRBV6-5 and TRBJ2-1; TCRdb proposes TRBD2, but this gene call is untestable without DNA. The CDR3 length is 13 residues. The germline gives CDR1 MNHEY, CDR2 SVGAGI. The CDR3 protein is CASMPGLYNEQFF.

V gene TRBV4-1 combines with J gene TRBJ1-1; TCRdb names TRBD1, which stays unverified in the absence of DNA. Germline CDR1 and CDR2: MGHRA and YSYEKL. This CDR3 spans 14 amino acids. The CDR3 here is CASSREPRGPEAFF.

This rearrangement joins TRBV7-2 to TRBJ1-1; TCRdb names TRBD1, which stays unverified in the absence of DNA. Germline CDR1 reads SGHTA; CDR2 reads FQGNSA. The CDR3 spans 14 residues. CDR3 residues: CASSPPPPRTEAFF.

The chain has TRBV12-3 or TRBV12-4 and TRBJ2-1; the TCRdb call, TRBD2, lacks DNA for checking. The CDR3 is 15 residues long. CDR3 sequence: CASSPSGRAWNEQFF.

CDR3 residues: CASRARRDYGYTF. V usage is TRBV10-1 and J usage is TRBJ1-2. This CDR3 spans 13 amino acids. Germline V gene data show CDR1 as WNHNN and CDR2 as SYGVQD (reference sequence).

The chain has TRBV19 and TRBJ2-1; TCRdb's D call of TRBD2 is untestable without DNA. The CDR3 contains 17 residues. Germline CDR1 LNHDA, CDR2 SQIVND (reference sequence). CDR3 region: CASRVAGDLPSYNEQFF.

The chain couples TRBV30 to TRBJ1-2. Germline V gene sequence: CDR1 GTSNPN, CDR2 SVGIG (reference sequence). The CDR3 extends over 13 amino acids. This CDR3 reads CAWIGSGKDGYTF.